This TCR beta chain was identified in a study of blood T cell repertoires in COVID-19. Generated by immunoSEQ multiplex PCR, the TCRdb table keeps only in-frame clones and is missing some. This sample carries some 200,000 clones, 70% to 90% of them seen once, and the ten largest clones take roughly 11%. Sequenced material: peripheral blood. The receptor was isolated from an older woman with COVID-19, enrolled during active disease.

The DNA of the CDR3 is TGTGCCAGCAGCCAAGGCAGGAATAGCTATGGCTACACCTTC. It yields the protein CASSQGRNSYGYTF. The chain joins TRBV3-1 (or the pseudogene TRBV3-2) to TRBJ1-2; D remains unclear. This CDR3 region has 14 residues. Trimming removed 1 base at V and 4 bases at J, with 10 bases between. Germline values: CDR1 LGHDT, CDR2 YNNKEL (reference sequence).